These 27 T cell receptor beta chains share one sample of origin, sequenced in a study of early T cells in non-severe SARS-CoV-2 infection. TCRdb re-called the 5' RACE reads with MiXCR, one entry per CDR3 protein. The sample lists just under 65,000 distinct CDR3 sequences, approximately 5.9% occurring once. The sample was whole blood, taken at baseline. The receptors here all came from an adult who was a healthcare worker with PCR-confirmed SARS-CoV-2 infection or an uninfected control (not recorded which).

This chain joins TRBV20-1 and TRBJ2-7; 10 bases line up with TRBD2. The V and J ends lost 6 bases and 6 bases, in that order; junction bases with no gene match: 11. The CDR3 runs to 14 residues. Per germline, CDR1 DFQATT and CDR2 SNEGSKA (reference sequence). CDR3 in amino acids: CSAPGGTSELEQYF. The CDR3 bases are TGCAGTGCCCCCGGAGGGACTAGCGAGCTCGAGCAGTACTTC.

This clonotype has ten or more counts. The chain employs TRBV4-2 and TRBJ1-6; D call uncertain. V lost 0 bases and J 14 bases, leaving 14 bases between the germline ends. CDR1 and CDR2 from the germline V gene are LGHNA and YNFKEQ. This CDR3 region has 14 residues. CDR3 in amino acids: CASSQERHSGALHF. CDR3 nucleotide sequence: TGTGCCAGCAGCCAAGAAAGACACAGCGGGGCCCTCCACTTT.

This clonotype showed up many times. The genes are TRBV5-7 and TRBJ2-3; TRBD2 aligns across 11 bases. TRBV5-7 is treated as an ORF (open reading frame) with a function not yet certain. The junction had 13 bases not matched to a gene; V was cut back by 4 bases and J by 6 bases. The CDR3 consists of 17 residues. The CDR3 loop reads CASSSIAGLAVEDTQYF. CDR3 bases: TGTGCCAGCAGCAGTATAGCGGGACTAGCGGTTGAGGATACGCAGTATTTT.

DNA for the CDR3: TGTGCCAGCAGCTTAATAGGCACAGATACGCAGTATTTT. Translation: CASSLIGTDTQYF. The chain couples TRBV7-6 to TRBJ2-3; the D is unclear. V was shortened by 2 bases and J by 1 base, with 4 bases between the two germline ends. Looked up from germline, CDR1 is SGHVS and CDR2 is FNYEAQ. The CDR3 runs 13 residues.

The chain combines TRBV5-1 with TRBJ2-3; D gene unclear. Trimming took off 0 bases at V and 6 bases at J, with 11 bases between the two ends. Germline V gene lookup returns CDR1 SGHRS and CDR2 YFSETQ. The CDR3 spans 14 residues. DNA of the CDR3: TGCGCCAGCAGCTTGGGGCCATATGGGGATACGCAGTATTTT. Translated: CASSLGPYGDTQYF.

This clonotype came up many times. The rearrangement links TRBV20-1 to TRBJ2-1, with 9 bases that match TRBD2. CDR3 length: 15 amino acids. The V gene's germline CDR1 is DFQATT and CDR2 SNEGSKA (reference sequence). J was trimmed by 9 bases and V by 2 bases; bases with no gene match: 11. The CDR3 bases are TGCAGTGCTAGACAGACCGGGACTAGCTACCCTGAGCAGTTCTTC. This encodes CSARQTGTSYPEQFF.

Ten or more counts support this clonotype. This chain joins TRBV2 and TRBJ2-2; D gene unclear. The length of the CDR3 is 14 residues. From germline, CDR1 is SNHLY and CDR2 FYNNEI. Trimming took off 10 bases at V and 4 bases at J, with 16 bases between the two ends. The CDR3, as DNA: TGTGCCAACATCCCCAGTGCTCCCACCGGGGAGCTGTTTTTT. Translated, it gives CANIPSAPTGELFF.

This chain joins TRBV29-1 and TRBJ2-5; 7 nucleotides agree with TRBD1. Germline CDR1 and CDR2: SQVTM and ANQGSEA. CDR3 size: 16 residues. The V segment lost 1 base and the J segment 6 bases; nucleotides outside the gene matches: 14. In DNA form, the CDR3 reads TGCAGCGTTGAAGCACCTAACACAGGGGATTTAAAGACCCAGTACTTC. It translates to CSVEAPNTGDLKTQYF.

This clonotype was seen repeatedly, ten times or more. V and J are TRBV28 and TRBJ1-5; possible D gene TRBD1, 6 bases. Germline V lookup: CDR1 MDHEN, CDR2 SYDVKM. V gave up 8 bases and J gave up 2 bases, with 13 bases separating them. The CDR3 sequence is 14 residues long. The CDR3: CASCLNRGNQPQHF. The CDR3, as DNA: TGTGCCAGCTGCCTCAACAGGGGCAATCAGCCCCAGCATTTT.

This clonotype was recorded at least ten times. The V call is TRBV12-3 or TRBV12-4, the J call TRBJ2-7; 7 bases align to TRBD1. The J segment lost 3 bases and the V segment lost 3 bases, leaving 5 bases of the junction unmatched. CDR3 size: 14 residues. CDR3 residues: CASSFSQGNYEQYF. CDR3 nucleotides: TGTGCCAGCAGTTTTTCACAGGGGAACTACGAGCAGTACTTC.

The CDR3 bases are TGTGCCAGCAGTTACCCCGGGACAGGGGTTGACGAGCAGTACTTC. This encodes CASSYPGTGVDEQYF. V is TRBV6-6 and J is TRBJ2-7; 10 nucleotides align to TRBD1. The germline CDR1 and CDR2 sequences are MNHNY and SVGAGI (reference sequence). The CDR3 consists of 15 residues. The V and J ends lost 2 bases and 5 bases, in that order; junction bases with no gene match: 6.

This clonotype was counted at least ten times. V gene TRBV27 combines with J gene TRBJ2-5; 7 bases map to TRBD2. With 5 bases clipped from V and 5 bases from J, the junction kept 11 bases outside the gene matches. Per germline, CDR1 MNHEY and CDR2 SMNVEV (reference sequence). This CDR3 is built from 15 residues. The CDR3 DNA is TGTGCCAGCAGTCCAGGCGGGGGATACGGGGAGACCCAGTACTTC. Residues: CASSPGGGYGETQYF.

There are many counts of this clonotype. The CDR3 region has the DNA TGCAGTGCTAGAGGGGGACAGGGGGAAAGCACAGATACGCAGTATTTT. This translates into CSARGGQGESTDTQYF. V usage is TRBV20-1 and J usage is TRBJ2-3, with 11 bases lining up with TRBD1. V dropped 1 base and J dropped 0; count of bases not matched to a gene: 3. Germline lookup yields CDR1 DFQATT and CDR2 SNEGSKA (reference sequence). The CDR3 is 16 amino acids.

This clonotype occurred many times. The chain combines TRBV5-5 with TRBJ1-1; possibly TRBD1 for D (6 bases). Trimming shortened V by 3 bases and J by 5 bases, and 11 bases separated the two germline ends. The CDR3 loop spans 13 amino acids. Germline-derived CDR1 and CDR2 are SGHKS and YYEKEE (reference sequence). Written as DNA, the CDR3 is TGTGCCAGCAGCTCGGACAGAGATACTGAAGCTTTCTTT. Amino acid sequence: CASSSDRDTEAFF.

This clonotype was detected ten times or more. The CDR3 region has the DNA TGCAGCGTTGAAGGGTACTACGAGCAGTACTTC. It encodes CSVEGYYEQYF. This rearrangement joins TRBV29-1 to TRBJ2-7, with no clear D. The germline CDR1 and CDR2 sequences are SQVTM and ANQGSEA. Trimming pared 1 base from V and 3 bases from J, leaving 4 bases between. The CDR3 totals 11 residues.

As concerns this clonotype: Being one base from a much bigger clone, this may be a read error. The genes are TRBV28 and TRBJ1-2; 10 bases fit TRBD1. Germline V gene sequence: CDR1 MDHEN, CDR2 SYDVKM. The CDR3 runs to 16 residues. CDR3 protein: CTSSGLGQGEGYGYTF. The CDR3 coding sequence is TGTACCAGCAGTGGCCTAGGACAGGGGGAAGGCTATGGCTACACCTTC.

This clonotype was observed at least ten times. DNA of the CDR3: TGCGCCAGCAAGGGGACAGCGACTTACGAGCAGTACTTC. As protein: CASKGTATYEQYF. The chain joins TRBV5-1 to TRBJ2-7; 7 bases line up with TRBD1. V was pared by 6 bases and J by 4 bases, with 7 bases of the junction left unmatched. The germline V gene encodes CDR1 SGHRS and CDR2 YFSETQ. The CDR3 has 13 residues.

The sample holds many counts of this clonotype. The V and J genes are TRBV10-3 and TRBJ1-2, with 7 nucleotides matching TRBD1. The CDR3 contains 14 residues. CDR1 is ENHRY and CDR2 is SYGVKD in the germline V gene. Trimming took 4 bases from V and 6 from J; bases not matched to a gene: 8. The CDR3 loop is CAISGRQGTDGYTF. The CDR3 DNA is TGTGCCATCAGTGGTCGACAGGGTACGGATGGCTACACCTTC.

This clonotype showed up many times. The rearrangement links TRBV5-1 to TRBJ2-1, with 7 bases fitting TRBD1. The germline V gene has CDR1 SGHRS and CDR2 YFSETQ. The trim removed 5 bases at V and 6 bases at J, leaving 8 bases unmatched. The CDR3 loop spans 14 amino acids. The CDR3 sequence: CASSEQGIGNEQFF. The CDR3 DNA follows: TGCGCCAGCAGTGAACAGGGGATTGGCAATGAGCAGTTCTTC. Full variable domain (missing parts from reference TRBV5-1 and TRBJ2-1): KAGVTQTPRYLIKTRGQQVTLSCSPISGHRSVSWYQQTPGQGLQFLFEYFSETQRNKGNFPGRFSGRQFSNSRSEMNVSTLELGDSALYLCASSEQGIGNEQFFGPGTRLTVL.

This clonotype was seen a handful of times. This sequence joins TRBV18 and TRBJ2-5; 8 nucleotides agree with TRBD1. V lost 0 bases to trimming and J lost 5 bases; unmatched junction nucleotides: 11. CDR1 is KGHSH and CDR2 is LQKENI in the germline V gene. The CDR3 runs 17 residues. CDR3 bases: TGTGCCAGCTCACCACCTGGACAGGGACTTAGGAGGGAGACCCAGTACTTC. Translating gives CASSPPGQGLRRETQYF.

This clonotype was found many times. The chain uses TRBV13 and TRBJ1-2, with D possibly matching TRBD1 (5 bases). The CDR3 runs 17 residues. CDR1 is PRHDT, CDR2 FYEKMQ, per germline (reference sequence). Trimming shortened V by 2 bases and J by 4 bases, and 20 bases separated the two germline ends. CDR3 loop: CASSLREGVDRAYGYTF. The CDR3 DNA reads TGTGCCAGCAGCTTAAGAGAGGGCGTCGACAGAGCCTATGGCTACACCTTC.

The chain links TRBV25-1 to TRBJ2-7, with D perhaps assigned TRBD1 or TRBD2 (5 bases each). The V gene lost 3 bases and the J gene lost 4 bases, with 13 bases spanning the gap. The CDR3 covers 14 residues. Looked up from germline, CDR1 is MGHDK and CDR2 is SYGVNS. The CDR3 protein is CASSEGDGRYEQYF. CDR3 in DNA: TGTGCCAGCAGTGAGGGGGACGGTCGGTACGAGCAGTACTTC.

This clonotype has a count of ten or more. The chain is built from TRBV6-2 or TRBV6-3 and TRBJ2-7; D is possibly TRBD1 (6 bases). V dropped 2 bases and J dropped 2 bases, with 7 bases sitting between them. From germline, CDR1 is MNHEY and CDR2 SVGEGT. The CDR3 is made up of 13 amino acids. The CDR3 is CASSYRTAYEQYF. The CDR3 DNA reads as TGTGCCAGCAGTTACCGGACAGCCTACGAGCAGTACTTC.

This clonotype was recorded at least ten times. This chain joins TRBV20-1 and TRBJ2-3; D gene ambiguous. CDR1 is DFQATT and CDR2 is SNEGSKA in the germline V gene (reference sequence). Trimming left V 0 bases short and J 3 bases short, with 10 bases between. This CDR3 has 14 residues. For the CDR3, the DNA is TGCAGTGCTAGAGAATCAATTGGTACAGATACGCAGTATTTT. Translated: CSARESIGTDTQYF.

J is TRBJ1-6 and V is TRBV24-1; 11 nucleotides agree with TRBD1. CDR3 length: 15 residues. Germline assignment: CDR1 KGHDR and CDR2 SFDVKD. V lost 4 bases to trimming and J lost 9 bases; unmatched junction nucleotides: 4. This CDR3 is CATSDSGTGGSPLHF. The CDR3 nucleotides read TGTGCCACCAGTGACTCCGGGACAGGGGGTTCACCCCTCCACTTT.

This clonotype was seen repeatedly, ten times or more. V is TRBV7-2 and J is TRBJ1-2; perhaps TRBD1 as D (5 bases). Trimming took 5 bases from V and 0 from J, leaving 16 bases between them. Germline values: CDR1 SGHTA, CDR2 FQGNSA. The CDR3 is made up of 16 amino acids. This CDR3 is CASSHSQGSANYGYTF. CDR3 DNA sequence: TGTGCCAGCAGCCATAGCCAGGGTTCAGCTAACTATGGCTACACCTTC. Using reference TRBV7-2 and TRBJ1-2 for the parts outside the CDR3, the full variable domain is GAGVSQSPSNKVTEKGKDVELRCDPISGHTALYWYRQSLGQGLEFLIYFQGNSAPDKSGLPSDRFSAERTGGSVSTLTIQRTQQEDSAVYLCASSHSQGSANYGYTFGSGTRLTVV.

This clonotype was detected ten times or more. The J gene is TRBJ2-7, the V gene TRBV29-1; TRBD2 matches 13 bases. CDR3 length: 13 residues. J was trimmed by 7 bases and V by 7 bases; bases with no gene match: 7. Germline assignment: CDR1 SQVTM and CDR2 ANQGSEA. The chain's CDR3 is CSANSGLAGEQYF. The CDR3, as DNA: TGCAGCGCAAATTCGGGACTAGCGGGGGAGCAGTACTTC.